The entry below gives a single T cell receptor (beta chain) sequence along with its context. Libraries were prepared by immunoSEQ multiplex PCR; TCRdb keeps only in-frame clonotypes and omits some of them. The sample yields over 450,000 clones, about 89% seen once. The Seattle site enrolled patients during active infection and followed them longitudinally. These data belong to a study of blood T cell repertoires in COVID-19. Across the study: PBMCs, B-cell-depleted T cells, or T cells provided the cDNA or gDNA that made up the material.

CDR1 is SGHDT and CDR2 is YYEEEE in the germline V gene. The V and J ends lost 3 bases and 2 bases, in that order; junction bases with no gene match: 8. This CDR3 is 16 amino acids long. The chain couples TRBV5-6 to TRBJ2-3; TRBD1 matches at 8 bases. This clonotype was sampled from a woman aged 45-65 years with COVID-19, enrolled during active disease. The sequenced sample consisted of peripheral blood. CDR3 sequence reads: CASSSPGQVTTDTQYF. DNA for the CDR3: TGTGCCAGCAGCTCTCCGGGACAGGTTACCACAGATACGCAGTATTTT.